These T cell receptor beta chains were read from a single sample in a study of CD8+ T cells in alopecia areata. Only in-frame clones appear in the TCRdb table, and some are missing; sequencing was by immunoSEQ multiplex PCR. This table holds about 12,000 clones, approximately 60% found once. Sequencing was carried out using skin. The receptors come from a human donor with alopecia areata. Each CDR3 is given with its conserved first and last residue. D genes are given only for firm matches. Only part of the rows carry a size: once, few, many, or a class if the clone is expanded.

d_gene	v_gene	len	j_gene	abundance	CDR3aa
-	TRBV7-8	14	TRBJ2-2	-	CASSLNLGAGELFF
TRBD1	TRBV29-1	14	TRBJ2-1	-	CSGNTQGALHEQFF
-	TRBV5-1	14	TRBJ2-3	-	CASRLGQTTDTQYF
-	TRBV5-6	14	TRBJ2-2	-	CASSFRGRIGELFF
TRBD1	TRBV11-2	16	TRBJ1-5	few	CASSLGGGRGHQPQHF
-	TRBV2	15	TRBJ2-3	-	CASSELQGPLDTQYF
-	TRBV5-1	13	TRBJ1-1	once	CASSLGVNTEAFF
TRBD1	TRBV4-1	14	TRBJ2-7	medium-sized	CASSQEQGADEQYF
-	TRBV7-8	12	TRBJ2-7	few	CASSLVFYEQYF
-	TRBV28	15	TRBJ2-7	-	CASRGLRSSSYEQYF
-	TRBV7-6	15	TRBJ2-7	-	CASSLGLGSSYEQYF